The 7 T cell receptor beta chains below all came from one sample that was sequenced in a study of shared clonotypes between healthy human individuals. Sequencing used immunoSEQ multiplex PCR; TCRdb keeps in-frame clones, though not all of them. Among roughly 300,000 clones listed, 73% were seen once. The source material was memory CD4+ T cells sorted from blood. Documented subset: CD45RA-negative fraction. The receptors derive from a man younger than 45 in good health.

The chain links TRBV7-8 to TRBJ2-7; D not certain. Germline lookup yields CDR1 SGHVS and CDR2 FQNEAQ. The CDR3 contains 12 residues. Trimming took off 3 bases at V and 2 bases at J, with 5 bases between the two ends. In DNA, the CDR3 is TGTGCCAGCAGCTTTATAACCTACGAGCAGTACTTC. Translated, it gives CASSFITYEQYF.

V is TRBV19 and J is TRBJ2-3; D is possibly TRBD2 (5 bases). This CDR3 has 13 residues. From germline, CDR1 is LNHDA and CDR2 SQIVND (reference sequence). Trimming removed 5 bases at V and 2 bases at J, with 8 bases between. The CDR3 DNA reads TGTGCCAGTAGTGCCGGGGTCACAGATACGCAGTATTTT. It codes for CASSAGVTDTQYF. Together with reference TRBV19 and TRBJ2-3, the CDR3 gives the full variable domain: DGGITQSPKYLFRKEGQNVTLSCEQNLNHDAMYWYRQDPGQGLRLIYYSQIVNDFQKGDIAEGYSVSREKKESFPLTVTSAQKNPTAFYLCASSAGVTDTQYFGPGTRLTVL.

The chain joins TRBV11-3 to TRBJ2-3, with D uncertain. The V gene lost 1 base and the J gene lost 6 bases, with 11 bases spanning the gap. Per the germline V gene, CDR1 is SGHNT and CDR2 is YENEEA. The CDR3 has 14 amino acids. The CDR3 loop reads CASSLGTIVDTQYF. The CDR3 region has the DNA TGTGCCAGCAGCTTAGGAACTATTGTCGATACGCAGTATTTT.

The CDR3: CAIRGTGGGYGYTF. The CDR3 coding sequence is TGTGCCATCAGAGGGACAGGGGGTGGATATGGCTACACCTTC. The chain employs TRBV10-3 and TRBJ1-2; the match to TRBD1 covers 11 bases. The CDR3 spans 14 residues. Germline CDR1 is ENHRY and CDR2 is SYGVKD. V dropped 6 bases and J dropped 5; count of bases not matched to a gene: 5.

The V and J genes are TRBV7-2 and TRBJ2-5; D is undetermined. The CDR3 runs 15 residues. Germline lookup yields CDR1 SGHTA and CDR2 FQGNSA. V lost 2 bases, J lost 3 bases, and 13 bases lay in between. The CDR3 spells CASSLIVVREETQYF. The CDR3 DNA is TGTGCCAGCAGCTTAATCGTCGTCCGGGAAGAGACCCAGTACTTC.

V is TRBV30 and J is TRBJ1-4, with 10 bases identical to TRBD1. CDR1 and CDR2 (germline): GTSNPN, SVGIG (reference sequence). The CDR3 covers 13 residues. Trimming cost V 5 bases and J 7 bases; bases outside gene matches: 4. CDR3 amino acids: CAWSGTGVEKLFF. In DNA form, the CDR3 reads TGTGCCTGGTCCGGGACAGGGGTTGAAAAACTGTTTTTT. Together with reference TRBV30 and TRBJ1-4, the CDR3 gives the full variable domain: SQTIHQWPATLVQPVGSPLSLECTVEGTSNPNLYWYRQAAGRGLQLLFYSVGIGQISSEVPQNLSASRPQDRQFILSSKKLLLSDSGFYLCAWSGTGVEKLFFGSGTQLSVL.

V usage is TRBV5-6 and J usage is TRBJ2-3; 11 bases line up with TRBD1. The CDR3 loop spans 15 amino acids. The trim removed 4 bases at V and 5 bases at J, leaving 6 bases unmatched. CDR1 is SGHDT and CDR2 is YYEEEE in the germline V gene. The CDR3 reads CASSLGTGGGDTQYF. The CDR3 DNA reads TGTGCCAGCAGCCTAGGGACAGGGGGAGGAGATACGCAGTATTTT.